These 21 T cell receptor beta chains were sequenced from one sample in a study of T cell responses to AZD1222 COVID-19 vaccine. The method was immunoSEQ multiplex PCR; TCRdb's version includes in-frame clones alone and lacks a portion of them. The sample contains 100,000 or so clones, around 90% of which appear only once. The sequenced sample was peripheral blood, obtained on day 0 of AZD1222 vaccination. Every receptor here comes from an adult in good health.

V and J are TRBV7-6 and TRBJ2-2; a weak D match, TRBD1 (6 bases). This CDR3 spans 14 amino acids. The germline V gene encodes CDR1 SGHVS and CDR2 FNYEAQ. The V end was cut by 5 bases, the J end by 5 bases, with 12 bases between. The DNA of the CDR3 is TGTGCCAGCAGCCTAGGACAGATAACCGGGGAGCTGTTTTTT. Translating it yields CASSLGQITGELFF.

The chain is built from TRBV6-5 and TRBJ2-7; 9 bases are a match to TRBD1. The CDR3 length is 14 residues. Germline V gene sequence: CDR1 MNHEY, CDR2 SVGAGI. The J segment lost 7 bases and the V segment lost 7 bases, leaving 11 bases of the junction unmatched. The CDR3: CASTAGDRVEEQYF. Written as DNA, the CDR3 is TGTGCCAGCACCGCTGGGGACAGGGTGGAAGAGCAGTACTTC.

The chain couples TRBV2 to TRBJ1-3; D is ambiguous. This CDR3 is 15 amino acids long. The V end lost 4 bases, the J end lost 0 bases, and 10 bases lay between the germline ends. From germline, CDR1 is SNHLY and CDR2 FYNNEI. CDR3 DNA: TGTGCCAGCAGTGTTTCTCAGTACTCTGGAAACACCATATATTTT. This sequence encodes CASSVSQYSGNTIYF.

The chain employs TRBV19 and TRBJ1-5; no firm D call. With 6 bases removed from V and 2 bases from J, the gap between germline ends came to 11 bases. The CDR3 runs 14 residues. Germline CDR1 is LNHDA and CDR2 is SQIVND (reference sequence). The CDR3 nucleotides are TGTGCCAGTAGCTCTCAAACCGGCAATCAGCCCCAGCATTTT. Its protein product is CASSSQTGNQPQHF.

The chain couples TRBV6-2 or TRBV6-3 to TRBJ2-5; D is perhaps TRBD1 or TRBD2 (5 bases each). CDR1 and CDR2 from the germline V gene are MNHEY and SVGEGT. The CDR3 sequence is 14 residues long. V was shortened by 4 bases and J by 5 bases, with 14 bases between the two germline ends. The CDR3 protein is CASSSPRDPETQYF. The DNA for the CDR3 is TGTGCCAGCAGTTCACCCCGGGACCCCGAGACCCAGTACTTC.

The J gene is TRBJ2-1, the V gene TRBV11-2; the D gene is possibly TRBD2 (9 bases). Trimming removed 1 base from V and 4 bases from J, with 20 bases in between. The germline V gene encodes CDR1 SGHAT and CDR2 FQNNGV. The CDR3 spans 18 residues. CDR3 DNA: TGTGCCAGCAGCTTAGCAGGGGGCGCGGGAGGGGAATACAATGAGCAGTTCTTC. It yields the protein CASSLAGGAGGEYNEQFF.

V gene TRBV11-3 combines with J gene TRBJ2-1; 11 bases fit TRBD2. CDR1 is SGHNT and CDR2 is YENEEA in the germline V gene. CDR3 size: 15 residues. V trimming: 5 bases; J trimming: 4 bases; junction bases outside the gene matches: 4. The CDR3 reads CASSLAGGGYNEQFF. In nucleotides, the CDR3 is TGTGCCAGCAGCCTAGCGGGAGGAGGGTACAATGAGCAGTTCTTC.

V usage is TRBV27 and J usage is TRBJ1-6, with D perhaps matching TRBD1 (5 bases). The CDR3 is 15 amino acids. V was pared by 3 bases and J by 4 bases, with 10 bases between. From germline, CDR1 is MNHEY and CDR2 SMNVEV (reference sequence). CDR3 bases: TGTGCCAGCAGTTTGAGGGACGGGTATAATTCACCCCTCCACTTT. This codes for CASSLRDGYNSPLHF.

The V and J genes are TRBV10-3 and TRBJ1-1, with D unclear. Trimming cost V 0 bases and J 3 bases, with 5 bases left between them. The length of the CDR3 is 13 residues. CDR1 and CDR2 from the germline V gene are ENHRY and SYGVKD. CDR3 DNA: TGTGCCATCAGTGAGTCTCGGGACACTGAAGCTTTCTTT. This translates into CAISESRDTEAFF.

CDR3 bases: TGCGCCAGCAGCCCTATCTACGAGCAGTACTTC. Translating gives CASSPIYEQYF. V usage is TRBV10-2 and J usage is TRBJ2-7; D unresolved. Trimming removed 6 bases at V and 3 bases at J, with 6 bases between. Germline loops: CDR1 WSHSY, CDR2 SAAADI. CDR3 length: 11 residues.

The chain couples TRBV7-2 to TRBJ2-1; D tentatively fits TRBD1 or TRBD2 (5 bases each). V shed 8 bases and J shed 9 bases, with 14 bases lying between them. This CDR3 spans 12 amino acids. CDR1 SGHTA and CDR2 FQGNSA come from the germline V gene. In DNA, the CDR3 is TGTGCCAGCGCTGCTACCGGGGCTGAGCAGTTCTTC. Translation gives CASAATGAEQFF. Full variable domain (rest looked up from reference TRBV7-2 and TRBJ2-1): GAGVSQSPSNKVTEKGKDVELRCDPISGHTALYWYRQSLGQGLEFLIYFQGNSAPDKSGLPSDRFSAERTGGSVSTLTIQRTQQEDSAVYLCASAATGAEQFFGPGTRLTVL.

CDR3 residues: CASSESRKAFF. In nucleotides, the CDR3 is TGCGCCAGCAGTGAGTCGAGGAAAGCTTTCTTT. The rearrangement joins TRBV10-2 to TRBJ1-1; D is unclear. Trimming took 0 bases from V and 9 from J, leaving 5 bases between them. The length of the CDR3 is 11 residues. Germline V gene data show CDR1 as WSHSY and CDR2 as SAAADI.

The chain uses TRBV19 and TRBJ1-1; no clear D. The V gene's germline CDR1 is LNHDA and CDR2 SQIVND (reference sequence). The CDR3 runs 15 residues. The ends were cut back, 7 bases at V and 0 bases at J, with 15 bases in the middle. The chain's CDR3 is CASTPGWGMNTEAFF. The CDR3 DNA sequence: TGTGCCAGTACCCCTGGGTGGGGTATGAACACTGAAGCTTTCTTT.

This rearrangement joins TRBV5-1 to TRBJ1-5, with D uncertain. CDR3 length: 19 amino acids. Trimming took off 1 base at V and 7 bases at J, with 27 bases between the two ends. CDR1 is SGHRS, CDR2 YFSETQ, per germline. The CDR3 here is CASSLFREGKRPKGQPQHF. CDR3 in DNA: TGCGCCAGCAGCTTGTTCCGAGAAGGTAAGAGGCCAAAGGGCCAGCCCCAGCATTTT.

The rearrangement uses TRBV6-6 and TRBJ2-2; 8 nucleotides align to TRBD2. Per the germline V gene, CDR1 is MNHNY and CDR2 is SVGAGI (reference sequence). Trimming cost V 6 bases and J 5 bases; bases outside gene matches: 11. This CDR3 has 16 amino acids. This CDR3 reads CASSPIAGIGTGELFF. CDR3 in DNA: TGTGCCAGCAGCCCGATAGCGGGGATTGGGACCGGGGAGCTGTTTTTT.

The rearrangement uses TRBV6-5 and TRBJ2-3; weak D call: TRBD2 (6 bases). Trimming shortened V by 2 bases and J by 4 bases, and 10 bases separated the two germline ends. Germline V gene lookup returns CDR1 MNHEY and CDR2 SVGAGI. The CDR3 runs to 14 residues. The CDR3 region is CASSYRETADTQYF. As DNA, the CDR3 is TGTGCCAGCAGTTACCGGGAGACGGCAGATACGCAGTATTTT.

This chain's CDR3 is CSVLGAFKGDTIYF. CDR3 bases: TGCAGCGTTCTGGGCGCGTTCAAGGGAGACACCATATATTTT. The genes are TRBV29-1 and TRBJ1-3; D unresolved. CDR1 SQVTM and CDR2 ANQGSEA come from the germline V gene. Between the trimmed V and J ends, which lost 5 bases and 8 bases, there was a span of 19 bases. CDR3 length: 14 residues.

The chain joins TRBV28 to TRBJ1-2, with TRBD1 matching over 7 bases. Germline CDR1 reads MDHEN; CDR2 reads SYDVKM. CDR3 length: 15 amino acids. The junction had 12 bases not matched to a gene; V was cut back by 7 bases and J by 4 bases. The DNA for the CDR3 is TGTGCCAGCACCCTGACAGGGATCTTTAGCTATGGCTACACCTTC. Translating it yields CASTLTGIFSYGYTF.

This sequence joins TRBV6-5 and TRBJ2-2; D assignment may be TRBD1 or TRBD2 (5 bases each). The CDR3 extends over 14 amino acids. The ends were cut back, 2 bases at V and 5 bases at J, with 9 bases in the middle. Germline V gives CDR1 MNHEY, CDR2 SVGAGI. CDR3 region: CASSYGWGTGELFF. For the CDR3, the DNA is TGTGCCAGCAGTTACGGATGGGGGACCGGGGAGCTGTTTTTT.

The rearrangement links TRBV30 to TRBJ2-7, with 9 bases fitting TRBD1. The V segment lost 5 bases and the J segment 2 bases; nucleotides outside the gene matches: 4. Germline V gene data show CDR1 as GTSNPN and CDR2 as SVGIG (reference sequence). The CDR3 extends over 13 amino acids. The CDR3, as DNA: TGTGCCTGGCAGACAGGGGGAACCTACGAGCAGTACTTC. Protein: CAWQTGGTYEQYF. Using reference TRBV30 and TRBJ2-7 for the parts outside the CDR3, the full variable domain is SQTIHQWPATLVQPVGSPLSLECTVEGTSNPNLYWYRQAAGRGLQLLFYSVGIGQISSEVPQNLSASRPQDRQFILSSKKLLLSDSGFYLCAWQTGGTYEQYFGPGTRLTVT.

The CDR3 sequence: CASSGVITDTQYF. The CDR3 nucleotides read TGCGCCAGCAGCGGCGTTATCACAGATACGCAGTATTTT. The chain joins TRBV10-1 to TRBJ2-3, with no clear D. The V and J ends lost 6 bases and 2 bases respectively, with 9 bases between them. Germline V gene lookup returns CDR1 WNHNN and CDR2 SYGVQD (reference sequence). The CDR3 extends over 13 amino acids.